This T cell receptor beta chain was sequenced in a study of blood T cell repertoires in COVID-19. For the study at large: The cDNA or gDNA used as material had been derived from T cells, B-cell-depleted T cells, or PBMCs.

TCRdb keeps only in-frame clones here, not all; method: immunoSEQ multiplex PCR. The profile shows over 300,000 clones, almost 90% of them singletons. The CDR3 is made up of 15 amino acids. CDR1 is SEHNR, CDR2 FQNEAQ, per germline (reference sequence). V lost 2 bases, J lost 2 bases, and 12 bases lay in between. The origin of this receptor is a man aged 18 to 30 with active or convalescent COVID-19. The sequenced sample consisted of peripheral blood. This rearrangement joins TRBV7-9 to TRBJ1-2; D unresolved. Here the CDR3 DNA reads TGTGCCAGCAGCTTATCTCTCGACACCAACTATGGCTACACCTTC. Translating gives CASSLSLDTNYGYTF.